This TCR beta chain was recorded in a study of blood T cells in healthy people across ages. In this sample, this clonotype turned up once. The antigen remains undetermined. Primers used in a second PCR of roughly 6 to 11 cycles were a sample-barcoded 5' primer and a J-beta primer mix. From the 5' RACE reads, TCRdb called clonotypes with MiXCR, one entry per CDR3 protein. The sample consists of 800,000 to 950,000 distinct CDR3 sequences, 35% to 40% of them appearing once. Notes on the study in general: Getting older went along with TCR beta diversity per million T cells dropping roughly linearly.

Caucasian, healthy and from Russia, the donors were aged between about 6 and 90. The specimen sequenced was blood. The TCR comes from a man younger than 30 in good health.

The DNA of the CDR3 is TGCAGTGCCCACTCCGGGGCTAGCGGGGGCTGGGGGTACAATGAGCAGTTCTTC. Translating it yields CSAHSGASGGWGYNEQFF. The chain carries TRBV20-1 and TRBJ2-1; TRBD2 aligns across 10 bases. Per germline, CDR1 DFQATT and CDR2 SNEGSKA (reference sequence). V dropped 6 bases and J dropped 4; count of bases not matched to a gene: 18. This CDR3 spans 18 amino acids.